This T cell receptor beta chain was sequenced during a study of cytomegalovirus exposure and HLA in healthy donors. This clone turned up a few times. Amplification used 60 Vbeta primers and 13 Jbeta primers. Using immunoSEQ multiplex PCR, the repertoire was profiled, and TCRdb retains in-frame clones only, with some absent. The sample contains nearly 110,000 clones, over 65% of which appear only once. The CDR3 consists of 13 residues. CDR1 is MNHNS and CDR2 is SASEGT in the germline V gene. V was trimmed by 3 bases and J by 3 bases, leaving 6 bases between them. Sequenced sample: PBMCs. The V and J genes are TRBV6-1 and TRBJ1-5; D remains ambiguous. The sequence was collected from a middle-aged woman in good health and CMV-seropositive. CDR3 nucleotide sequence: TGTGCCAGCAGTGAGAACTACAATCAGCCCCAGCATTTT. Translating it yields CASSENYNQPQHF.